This TCR beta chain was documented in a study of Ad26.COV2.S vaccination and SARS-CoV-2 variants. The method was immunoSEQ multiplex PCR; TCRdb's version includes in-frame clones alone and lacks a portion of them. This table holds about 140,000 clones, 86% found once. The CDR3 sequence is 14 residues long. Per the germline V gene, CDR1 is MDHEN and CDR2 is SYDVKM. Trimming shortened V by 4 bases and J by 3 bases, and 13 bases separated the two germline ends. This clone has only a few counts. This clonotype was obtained from a human donor who had recovered from COVID-19. The sequenced sample was peripheral blood, obtained after recovery from COVID-19. V is TRBV28 and J is TRBJ2-7; D may match TRBD1 or TRBD2 (5 bases each). CDR3 protein: CASSSKRDHYEQYF. CDR3 bases: TGTGCCAGCAGTTCTAAACGGGACCACTACGAGCAGTACTTC.